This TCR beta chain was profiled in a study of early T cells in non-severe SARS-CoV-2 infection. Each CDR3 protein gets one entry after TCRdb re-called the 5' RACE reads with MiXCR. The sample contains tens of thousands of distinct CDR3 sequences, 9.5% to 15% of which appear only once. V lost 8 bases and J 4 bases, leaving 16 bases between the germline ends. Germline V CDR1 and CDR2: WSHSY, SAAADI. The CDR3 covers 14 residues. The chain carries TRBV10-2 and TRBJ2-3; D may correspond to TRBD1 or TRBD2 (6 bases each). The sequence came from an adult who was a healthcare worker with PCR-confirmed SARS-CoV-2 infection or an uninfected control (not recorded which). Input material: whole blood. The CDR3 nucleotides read TGCGCCAGCCAGGAGCCGGGGGCATCAGATACGCAGTATTTT. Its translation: CASQEPGASDTQYF.